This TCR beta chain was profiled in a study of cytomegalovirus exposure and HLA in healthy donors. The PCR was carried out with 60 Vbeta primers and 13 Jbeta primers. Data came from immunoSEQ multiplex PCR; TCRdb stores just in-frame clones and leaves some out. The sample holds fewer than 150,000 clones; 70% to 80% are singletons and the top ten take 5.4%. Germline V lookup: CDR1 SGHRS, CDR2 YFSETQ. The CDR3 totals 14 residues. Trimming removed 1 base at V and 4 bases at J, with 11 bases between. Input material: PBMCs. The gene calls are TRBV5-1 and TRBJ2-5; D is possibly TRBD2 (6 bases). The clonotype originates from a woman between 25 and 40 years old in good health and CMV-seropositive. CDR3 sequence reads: CASSLSGSLETQYF. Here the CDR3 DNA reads TGCGCCAGCAGCTTGTCCGGGAGTTTAGAGACCCAGTACTTC.